This TCR beta chain was found in a study of T cell changes during pregnancy in multiple sclerosis. Some clones are missing from TCRdb's copy, which holds only in-frame ones; the method was immunoSEQ multiplex PCR. The table has some 63,000 clones, more than 85% seen once. In germline, CDR1 is SNHLY, CDR2 FYNNEI. V was shortened by 8 bases and J by 0 bases, with 8 bases between the two germline ends. The CDR3 is 13 residues long. The chain links TRBV2 to TRBJ1-3, with D unresolved. The sequences come from peripheral blood, collected before pregnancy. This receptor was taken from a female donor with multiple sclerosis, enrolled in a pregnancy study. The DNA for the CDR3 is TGTGCCAGCCACCCGGGCTCTGGAAACACCATATATTTT. This gives the protein CASHPGSGNTIYF.